This record concerns one TCR beta chain sequence. The source of the sample is a study of cytotoxic CD8 clonotypes in ibrutinib-treated CLL. Clones were sequenced by immunoSEQ multiplex PCR, and TCRdb holds only the in-frame ones, with some missing. The sample holds fewer than 400,000 clones, over 60% seen once. CDR1 and CDR2 (germline): MNHEY, SMNVEV (reference sequence). The ends were cut back, 8 bases at V and 5 bases at J, with 8 bases in the middle. This CDR3 region has 11 residues. V usage is TRBV27 and J usage is TRBJ2-3; D ambiguous. The source of this sequence is a human donor with chronic lymphocytic leukemia. Sequencing was performed on PBMCs, taken after 36 months of ibrutinib treatment. This CDR3 reads CASHWGDTQYF. DNA of the CDR3: TGTGCCAGCCATTGGGGAGATACGCAGTATTTT.